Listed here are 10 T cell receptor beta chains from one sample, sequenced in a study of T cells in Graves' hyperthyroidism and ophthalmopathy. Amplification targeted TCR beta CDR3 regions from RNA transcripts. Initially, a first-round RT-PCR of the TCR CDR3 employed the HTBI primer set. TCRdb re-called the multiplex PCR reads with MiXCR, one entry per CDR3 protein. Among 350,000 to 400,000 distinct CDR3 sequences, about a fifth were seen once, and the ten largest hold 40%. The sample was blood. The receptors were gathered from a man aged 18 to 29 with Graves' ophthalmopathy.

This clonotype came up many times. Here the CDR3 DNA reads TGTGCCAGCTCACCTCTACTACAGGGGACCTACGAGCAGTACTTC. It yields the protein CASSPLLQGTYEQYF. V and J are TRBV18 and TRBJ2-7, with TRBD1 matching over 7 bases. CDR1 is KGHSH and CDR2 is LQKENI in the germline V gene. The CDR3 consists of 15 residues. V lost 3 bases, J lost 2 bases, and 7 bases stayed unmatched.

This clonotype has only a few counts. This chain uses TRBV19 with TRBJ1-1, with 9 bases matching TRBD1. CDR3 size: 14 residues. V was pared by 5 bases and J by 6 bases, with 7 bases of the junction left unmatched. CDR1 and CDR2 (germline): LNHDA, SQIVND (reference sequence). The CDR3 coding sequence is TGTGCCAGTAGTTCCGACAGGGGGTACTCTGAAGCTTTCTTT. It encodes CASSSDRGYSEAFF. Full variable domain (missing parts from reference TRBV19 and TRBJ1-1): DGGITQSPKYLFRKEGQNVTLSCEQNLNHDAMYWYRQDPGQGLRLIYYSQIVNDFQKGDIAEGYSVSREKKESFPLTVTSAQKNPTAFYLCASSSDRGYSEAFFGQGTRLTVV.

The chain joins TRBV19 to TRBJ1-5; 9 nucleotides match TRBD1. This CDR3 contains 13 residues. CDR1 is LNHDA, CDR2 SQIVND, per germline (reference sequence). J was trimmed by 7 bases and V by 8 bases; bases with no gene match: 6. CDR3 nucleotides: TGTGCCAGTGGGACAGGGCCGGGGCAGCCCCAGCATTTT. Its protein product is CASGTGPGQPQHF.

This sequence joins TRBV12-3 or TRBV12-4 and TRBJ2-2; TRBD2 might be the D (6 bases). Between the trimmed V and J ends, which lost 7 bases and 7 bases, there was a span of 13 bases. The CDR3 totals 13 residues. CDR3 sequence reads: CASTLLGGGELFF. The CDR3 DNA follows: TGTGCCAGCACCCTCTTGGGGGGCGGGGAGCTGTTTTTT.

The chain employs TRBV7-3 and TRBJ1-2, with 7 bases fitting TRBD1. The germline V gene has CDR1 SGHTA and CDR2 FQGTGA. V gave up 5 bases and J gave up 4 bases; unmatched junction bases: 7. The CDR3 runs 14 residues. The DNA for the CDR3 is TGTGCCAGCAGCCCACGACAGGGCAGCTATGGCTACACCTTC. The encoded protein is CASSPRQGSYGYTF.

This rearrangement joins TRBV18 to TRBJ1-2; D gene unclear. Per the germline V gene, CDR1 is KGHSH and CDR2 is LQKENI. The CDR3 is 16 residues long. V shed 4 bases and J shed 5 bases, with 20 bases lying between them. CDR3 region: CASSLEGAKLGYGYTF. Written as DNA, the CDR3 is TGTGCCAGCTCACTGGAGGGTGCAAAGCTTGGGTATGGCTACACCTTC.

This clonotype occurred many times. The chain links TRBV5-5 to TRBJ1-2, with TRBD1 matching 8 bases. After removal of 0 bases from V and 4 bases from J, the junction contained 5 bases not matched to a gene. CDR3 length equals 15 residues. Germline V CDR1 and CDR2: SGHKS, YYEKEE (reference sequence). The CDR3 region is CASSLEQGGIYGYTF. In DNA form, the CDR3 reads TGTGCCAGCAGCTTGGAACAGGGGGGCATCTATGGCTACACCTTC. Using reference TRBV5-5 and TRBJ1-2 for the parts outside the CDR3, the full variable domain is DAGVTQSPTHLIKTRGQQVTLRCSPISGHKSVSWYQQVLGQGPQFIFQYYEKEERGRGNFPDRFSARQFPNYSSELNVNALLLGDSALYLCASSLEQGGIYGYTFGSGTRLTVV.

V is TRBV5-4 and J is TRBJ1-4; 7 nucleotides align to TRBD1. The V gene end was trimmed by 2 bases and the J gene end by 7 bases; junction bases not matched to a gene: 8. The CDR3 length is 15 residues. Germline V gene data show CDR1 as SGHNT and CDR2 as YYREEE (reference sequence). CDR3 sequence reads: CASSFRQGDGEKLFF. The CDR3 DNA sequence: TGTGCCAGCAGCTTTAGGCAGGGGGACGGTGAAAAACTGTTTTTT.

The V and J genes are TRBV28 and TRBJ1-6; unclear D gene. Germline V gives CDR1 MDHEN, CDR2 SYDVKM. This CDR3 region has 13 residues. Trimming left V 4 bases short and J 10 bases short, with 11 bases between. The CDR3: CASSSRANSPLHF. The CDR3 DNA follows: TGTGCCAGCAGTTCACGGGCGAACTCACCCCTCCACTTT.

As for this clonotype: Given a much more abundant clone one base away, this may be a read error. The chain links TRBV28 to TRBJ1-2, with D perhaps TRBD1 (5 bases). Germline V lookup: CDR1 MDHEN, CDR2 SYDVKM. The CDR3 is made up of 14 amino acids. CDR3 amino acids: CASRGGGTGYGCTF. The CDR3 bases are TGTGCCAGCAGGGGGGGGGGGACTGGCTATGGCTGCACCTTC.